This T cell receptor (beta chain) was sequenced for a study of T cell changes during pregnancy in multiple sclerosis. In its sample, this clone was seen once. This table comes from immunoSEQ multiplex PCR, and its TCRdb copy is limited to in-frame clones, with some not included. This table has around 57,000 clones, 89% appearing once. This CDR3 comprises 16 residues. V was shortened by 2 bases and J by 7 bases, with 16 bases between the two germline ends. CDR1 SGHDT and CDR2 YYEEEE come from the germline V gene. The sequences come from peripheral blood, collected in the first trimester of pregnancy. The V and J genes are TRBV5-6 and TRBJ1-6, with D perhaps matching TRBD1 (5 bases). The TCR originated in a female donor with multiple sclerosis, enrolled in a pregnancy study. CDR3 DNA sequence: TGTGCCAGCAGCTTCCCAGGGATTAATGGGAATTCACCCCTCCACTTT. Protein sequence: CASSFPGINGNSPLHF.